This entry lists 17 T cell receptor beta chains sequenced from one sample in a study of control samples from healthy donors and cancer patients. Clones were read by immunoSEQ multiplex PCR, and TCRdb kept only the in-frame ones, dropping some. The sample includes more than 95,000 clones, roughly 92% of them seen just once. Source material: PBMCs. Receptors were obtained from a man at least 80 years old with head and neck cancer.

The chain couples TRBV6-1 to TRBJ1-1, with D possibly matching TRBD1 (5 bases). The germline V and J ends were trimmed by 3 bases and 4 bases, with 15 bases remaining between them. The CDR3 runs to 15 residues. The V gene's germline CDR1 is MNHNS and CDR2 SASEGT. CDR3 loop: CASSESLGRGTEAFF. CDR3 DNA sequence: TGTGCCAGCAGTGAGTCTCTCGGGAGGGGCACTGAAGCTTTCTTT.

The gene calls are TRBV30 and TRBJ1-1; no firm D call. The CDR3 has 13 amino acids. V was cut by 4 bases and J by 3 bases, with 12 bases left in between. CDR1 is GTSNPN, CDR2 SVGIG, per germline (reference sequence). The CDR3 bases are TGTGCCTGGACCTTAAGGAGGGACACTGAAGCTTTCTTT. This codes for CAWTLRRDTEAFF.

J is TRBJ1-1 and V is TRBV29-1; 7 bases align to TRBD1. Germline V gene data show CDR1 as SQVTM and CDR2 as ANQGSEA. J lost 4 bases, V lost 3 bases, and 2 bases had no gene match. This CDR3 has 12 amino acids. The CDR3 region has the DNA TGCAGCGTTGAGGGGACAGTCACTGAAGCTTTCTTT. It codes for CSVEGTVTEAFF. The full variable domain, with the rest looked up from reference TRBV29-1 and TRBJ1-1, is SAVISQKPSRDICQRGTSLTIQCQVDSQVTMMFWYRQQPGQSLTLIATANQGSEATYESGFVIDKFPISRPNLTFSTLTVSNMSPEDSSIYLCSVEGTVTEAFFGQGTRLTVV.

This chain connects TRBV7-9 to TRBJ2-1; D might be TRBD2 (6 bases). Between the trimmed V and J ends, which lost 1 base and 6 bases, there was a span of 16 bases. The germline gives CDR1 SEHNR, CDR2 FQNEAQ (reference sequence). The CDR3 is 16 residues long. This CDR3 is CASSLVPGWGVNEQFF. The CDR3 nucleotides are TGTGCCAGCAGCTTAGTACCCGGGTGGGGGGTCAATGAGCAGTTCTTC.

There are many counts of this clone. The genes are TRBV5-4 and TRBJ1-2, with a possible D match to TRBD1 (6 bases). From germline, CDR1 is SGHNT and CDR2 YYREEE (reference sequence). Trimming stripped 5 bases from V and 1 base from J, with 9 bases between. There are 13 residues in the CDR3. The CDR3 sequence is CASSTRGNYGYTF. The DNA of the CDR3 is TGTGCCAGCAGTACCAGGGGTAACTATGGCTACACCTTC.

This chain uses TRBV6-5 with TRBJ1-1; D uncertain. Per the germline V gene, CDR1 is MNHEY and CDR2 is SVGAGI. V dropped 2 bases and J dropped 5 bases, with 12 bases sitting between them. The CDR3 is 14 amino acids. The CDR3 region has the DNA TGTGCCAGCAGTTACAGGAGCGTCAGGACTGAAGCTTTCTTT. Amino acids: CASSYRSVRTEAFF.

This chain connects TRBV2 to TRBJ2-1, with 7 bases aligning to TRBD1. V shed 6 bases, J shed 4 bases, and the junction held 18 bases outside the gene matches. Germline CDR1 and CDR2: SNHLY and FYNNEI. The length of the CDR3 is 18 residues. Here the CDR3 reads CASRQRITGTETYNEQFF. The CDR3 DNA reads TGTGCCAGCAGACAGAGAATAACCGGGACAGAAACTTACAATGAGCAGTTCTTC. The whole variable domain, filled in from reference TRBV2 and TRBJ2-1, reads EPEVTQTPSHQVTQMGQEVILRCVPISNHLYFYWYRQILGQKVEFLVSFYNNEISEKSEIFDDQFSVERPDGSNFTLKIRSTKLEDSAMYFCASRQRITGTETYNEQFFGPGTRLTVL.

The V call is TRBV25-1, the J call TRBJ1-1, with D hard to call. Germline V gene sequence: CDR1 MGHDK, CDR2 SYGVNS. The CDR3 totals 13 residues. The germline V and J ends were trimmed by 6 bases and 1 base, with 9 bases remaining between them. The DNA for the CDR3 is TGTGCCAGCAGGCGGGTCCCGAACACTGAAGCTTTCTTT. Its translation: CASRRVPNTEAFF.

This rearrangement joins TRBV5-6 to TRBJ2-1; TRBD1 or TRBD2 may be the D gene (5 bases each). V was cut by 4 bases and J by 1 base, with 12 bases left in between. Germline assignment: CDR1 SGHDT and CDR2 YYEEEE. The CDR3 loop spans 15 amino acids. The CDR3 DNA reads as TGTGCCAGCAGCGGGACCACGCGTTCCTACAATGAGCAGTTCTTC. Amino acids: CASSGTTRSYNEQFF.

The chain combines TRBV4-1 with TRBJ2-7, with TRBD2 matching 12 bases. The CDR3 covers 15 residues. The trim removed 1 base at V and 4 bases at J, leaving 2 bases unmatched. Germline V gene data show CDR1 as MGHRA and CDR2 as YSYEKL. DNA of the CDR3: TGCGCCAGCAGCCAAGCCGGACTAGCGGGGTACGAGCAGTACTTC. Protein: CASSQAGLAGYEQYF.

This chain joins TRBV30 and TRBJ1-1; D gene uncertain. The CDR3 runs 11 residues. Germline loops: CDR1 GTSNPN, CDR2 SVGIG (reference sequence). Deletions cut 0 bases from V and 6 bases from J, with 5 bases between. CDR3 nucleotides: TGTGCCTGGAGTGTACACGCTGAAGCTTTCTTT. This encodes CAWSVHAEAFF.

This clone has only one observation. The chain recombines TRBV7-9 with TRBJ2-1; 10 bases agree with TRBD2. V was pared by 6 bases and J by 8 bases, with 4 bases of the junction left unmatched. Germline lookup yields CDR1 SEHNR and CDR2 FQNEAQ (reference sequence). CDR3 length: 13 amino acids. The CDR3, as DNA: TGTGCCAGCAGTCCCGGACTAGCGGATGAGCAGTTCTTC. This encodes CASSPGLADEQFF.

This clone was counted a single time. The chain recombines TRBV7-9 with TRBJ2-2, with D hard to call. This CDR3 is 15 amino acids long. The germline V gene has CDR1 SEHNR and CDR2 FQNEAQ (reference sequence). V dropped 5 bases and J dropped 7 bases, with 17 bases sitting between them. CDR3 nucleotides: TGTGCCAGCAGCCCGAGATTGGCGAGAAACGGGGAGCTGTTTTTT. Its translation is CASSPRLARNGELFF.

The chain carries TRBV24-1 and TRBJ2-5; 11 nucleotides align to TRBD2. J gave up 0 bases and V 4 bases, and 9 bases lay outside the gene matches. CDR1 is KGHDR and CDR2 is SFDVKD in the germline V gene. This CDR3 has 18 residues. The CDR3 is CATSDPGTSGSDQETQYF. Written as DNA, the CDR3 is TGTGCCACCAGTGACCCCGGGACTAGCGGAAGCGACCAAGAGACCCAGTACTTC.

This clone was recorded once. This chain connects TRBV11-2 to TRBJ2-3; 7 bases are shared with TRBD2. Per germline, CDR1 SGHAT and CDR2 FQNNGV. J gave up 7 bases and V 4 bases, and 17 bases lay outside the gene matches. The CDR3 covers 17 residues. CDR3 loop: CASSSVLAIGYVNTQYF. The DNA of the CDR3 is TGTGCCAGCAGCTCGGTACTAGCGATTGGGTACGTGAATACGCAGTATTTT.

The chain carries TRBV2 and TRBJ2-2, with 10 bases identical to TRBD2. Germline lookup yields CDR1 SNHLY and CDR2 FYNNEI. The CDR3 consists of 14 residues. V shed 6 bases and J 6 bases; nucleotides not matched to a gene: 4. The CDR3 nucleotides are TGTGCCAGCAGGCTAGCGGGAGCTTCCGGGGAGCTGTTTTTT. Translation: CASRLAGASGELFF.

V gene TRBV7-2 combines with J gene TRBJ1-2, with TRBD1 as a possible D gene (5 bases). The germline V and J ends were trimmed by 0 bases and 6 bases, with 5 bases remaining between them. CDR3 length equals 12 residues. Germline V gene lookup returns CDR1 SGHTA and CDR2 FQGNSA. In nucleotides, the CDR3 is TGTGCCAGCAGCTTAGCGACAGATGGCTACACCTTC. The encoded protein is CASSLATDGYTF.